The T cell receptor (beta chain) described here comes from a study of blood T cell repertoires in COVID-19. Profiling relied on immunoSEQ multiplex PCR, and the TCRdb table lists in-frame clones only, not all of them. The data contain roughly 340,000 clones, 70% to 90% of them singletons. V shed 0 bases, J shed 5 bases, and the junction held 6 bases outside the gene matches. Per germline, CDR1 SGHDT and CDR2 YYEEEE. There are 15 residues in the CDR3. V gene TRBV5-6 combines with J gene TRBJ1-2; 8 bases match TRBD1. This clonotype was obtained from a woman aged 25 to 39 with COVID-19, enrolled during active disease. Sequenced material: peripheral blood. The CDR3 bases are TGTGCCAGCAGCTTGGTGGCAGGGGGCAAGTATGGCTACACCTTC. It encodes CASSLVAGGKYGYTF.